This T cell receptor (beta chain) was found in a study of OX40 agonist ivuxolimab in advanced cancers. Study as a whole: Patients treated during dose escalation were battling hepatocellular carcinoma, melanoma, renal cell or head and neck cancer. Broader study findings: In a subset of nonresponders, normalized T-cell clonal expansion was also low.

The repertoire was sequenced with immunoSEQ multiplex PCR; TCRdb's copy has only in-frame clones and lacks some. The data hold just over 50,000 clones, with about nine tenths observed a single time. Trimming left V 4 bases short and J 2 bases short, with 11 bases between. The CDR3 extends over 13 amino acids. Germline assignment: CDR1 GTSNPN and CDR2 SVGIG (reference sequence). This clone has just a few counts. The target antigen is unknown. The source is an adult with an advanced solid tumor such as melanoma, head and neck, liver or kidney cancer. The input for sequencing was CD4+ or CD8+ T cells sorted from blood, taken in a trial of the OX40 agonist ivuxolimab. The V and J genes are TRBV30 and TRBJ1-1, with no clear D. CDR3 nucleotides: TGTGCCTGGAAGAGCAGGAGCAACACTGAAGCTTTCTTT. Translated, it gives CAWKSRSNTEAFF.